This T cell receptor (beta chain) was captured in a study of neurological immune-mediated disorders. General study results and limits: One cluster of related CDR3 sequences contained, by phylogenetic grouping, the repertoires of 18 of 34 multiple sclerosis patients and formed a possible signature.

This clonotype was counted many times. Its antigen is still unknown. 5'RACE with 10-nucleotide random UMIs generated the cDNA. TCRdb ran MiXCR on the 5' RACE reads and lists one entry per CDR3 protein. The sample has 55,000 to 85,000 distinct CDR3 sequences, about 3% seen once. Sequenced: PBMCs. The source of this sequence is a woman between 45 and 60 years old with multiple sclerosis.

The CDR3 nucleotides read TGTGCCAGCAGCTTCCAAGGTGCCTTATCCTACAATGAGCAGTTCTTC. Protein sequence: CASSFQGALSYNEQFF. The chain uses TRBV7-9 and TRBJ2-1; no definite D call. Germline V gives CDR1 SEHNR, CDR2 FQNEAQ (reference sequence). The CDR3 runs 16 residues. V lost 3 bases, J lost 1 base, and 13 bases lay in between. Based on the CDR3 plus reference TRBV7-9 and TRBJ2-1, the full variable domain is DTGVSQNPRHKITKRGQNVTFRCDPISEHNRLYWYRQTLGQGPEFLTYFQNEAQLEKSRLLSDRFSAERPKGSFSTLEIQRTEQGDSAMYLCASSFQGALSYNEQFFGPGTRLTVL.